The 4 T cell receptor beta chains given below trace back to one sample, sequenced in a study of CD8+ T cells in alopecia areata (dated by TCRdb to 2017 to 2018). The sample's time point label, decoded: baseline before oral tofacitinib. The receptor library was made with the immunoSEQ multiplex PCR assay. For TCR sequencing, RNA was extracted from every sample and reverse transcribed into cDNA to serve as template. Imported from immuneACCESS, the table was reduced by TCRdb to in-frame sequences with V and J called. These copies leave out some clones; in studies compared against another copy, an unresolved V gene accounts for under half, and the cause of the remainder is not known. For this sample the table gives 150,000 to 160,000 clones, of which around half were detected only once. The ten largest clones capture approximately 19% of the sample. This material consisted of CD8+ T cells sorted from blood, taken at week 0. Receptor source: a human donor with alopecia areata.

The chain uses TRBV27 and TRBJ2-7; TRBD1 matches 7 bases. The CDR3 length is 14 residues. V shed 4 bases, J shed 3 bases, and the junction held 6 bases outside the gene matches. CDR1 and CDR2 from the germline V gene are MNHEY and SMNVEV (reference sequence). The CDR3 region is CASSWTGAFYEQYF. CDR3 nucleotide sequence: TGTGCCAGCAGTTGGACAGGCGCGTTCTACGAGCAGTACTTC.

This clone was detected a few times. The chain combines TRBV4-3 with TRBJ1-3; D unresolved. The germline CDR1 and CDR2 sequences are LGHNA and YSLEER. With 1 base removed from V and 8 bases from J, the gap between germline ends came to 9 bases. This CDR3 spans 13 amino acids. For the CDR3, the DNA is TGCGCCAGCAGCCAAGTTAGGGTAGACACCATATATTTT. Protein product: CASSQVRVDTIYF.

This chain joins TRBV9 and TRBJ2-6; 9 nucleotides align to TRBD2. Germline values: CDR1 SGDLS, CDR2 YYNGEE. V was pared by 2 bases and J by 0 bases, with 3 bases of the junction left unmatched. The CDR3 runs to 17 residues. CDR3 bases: TGTGCCAGCAGCGTCCCTAGCGGGGACTCTGGGGCCAACGTCCTGACTTTC. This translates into CASSVPSGDSGANVLTF.

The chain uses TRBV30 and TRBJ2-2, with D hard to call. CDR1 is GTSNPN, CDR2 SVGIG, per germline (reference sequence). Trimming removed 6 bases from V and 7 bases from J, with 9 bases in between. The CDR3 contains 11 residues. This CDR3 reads CACTNIGELFF. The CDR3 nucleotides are TGTGCCTGCACCAATATCGGGGAGCTGTTTTTT.